The 21 T cell receptor beta chains below come from one sample, sequenced in a study of T cell responses to AZD1222 COVID-19 vaccine. The table came from immunoSEQ multiplex PCR; TCRdb's copy has only in-frame clones and leaves some out. The data hold 95,000 to 100,000 clones, with roughly 86% observed a single time. The sample in question was peripheral blood, obtained 28 days after the second AZD1222 dose. Receptors were obtained from an adult who received the AZD1222 COVID-19 vaccine.

This clone turned up a few times. The genes are TRBV5-4 and TRBJ2-7, with 7 bases aligning to TRBD2. V lost 4 bases, J lost 3 bases, and 7 bases stayed unmatched. This CDR3 contains 14 residues. CDR1 and CDR2 (germline): SGHNT, YYREEE (reference sequence). CDR3 protein: CASSPTSDNYEQYF. Written as DNA, the CDR3 is TGTGCCAGCAGCCCAACTAGCGACAACTACGAGCAGTACTTC. Full variable domain (outside the CDR3, taken from reference TRBV5-4 and TRBJ2-7): ETGVTQSPTHLIKTRGQQVTLRCSSQSGHNTVSWYQQALGQGPQFIFQYYREEENGRGNFPPRFSGLQFPNYSSELNVNALELDDSALYLCASSPTSDNYEQYFGPGTRLTVT.

The V and J genes are TRBV28 and TRBJ1-2, with 7 bases matching TRBD1. CDR1 is MDHEN and CDR2 is SYDVKM in the germline V gene. The length of the CDR3 is 12 residues. J gave up 8 bases and V 6 bases, and 6 bases lay outside the gene matches. CDR3 in DNA: TGTGCCAGCAGCTCCAACAGGGGAGGCTACACCTTC. This encodes CASSSNRGGYTF.

J is TRBJ2-2 and V is TRBV6-4, with 8 bases that match TRBD2. The CDR3 consists of 12 residues. The germline CDR1 and CDR2 sequences are MRHNA and SNTAGT. The V gene end was trimmed by 8 bases and the J gene end by 5 bases; junction bases not matched to a gene: 1. CDR3: CASREGTGELFF. CDR3 DNA: TGTGCCAGCCGGGAGGGAACCGGGGAGCTGTTTTTT.

The chain joins TRBV19 to TRBJ1-4, with 7 bases identical to TRBD1. Germline CDR1 reads LNHDA; CDR2 reads SQIVND (reference sequence). CDR3 length: 15 amino acids. With 5 bases clipped from V and 4 bases from J, the junction kept 7 bases outside the gene matches. The CDR3 region is CASSAGQANNEKLFF. The CDR3 nucleotides read TGTGCCAGTAGTGCAGGACAGGCAAATAATGAAAAACTGTTTTTT.

The rearrangement links TRBV14 to TRBJ1-2, with D possibly being TRBD1 (5 bases). V shed 6 bases and J shed 0 bases, with 11 bases lying between them. Germline CDR1 and CDR2: SGHDN and FVKESK. CDR3 length: 14 amino acids. Here the CDR3 reads CASRPQGANYGYTF. As DNA, the CDR3 is TGTGCCAGCAGACCACAAGGGGCTAACTATGGCTACACCTTC.

The chain employs TRBV28 and TRBJ2-7, with 11 bases matching TRBD2. The CDR3 is 15 residues long. Germline V CDR1 and CDR2: MDHEN, SYDVKM. V was clipped by 5 bases and J by 4 bases; unmatched bases: 7. The CDR3 region has the DNA TGTGCCAGCAGTATTCCTACTAGCGGGAGTTACGAGCAGTACTTC. Protein product: CASSIPTSGSYEQYF. Variable domain in full (rest from reference TRBV28 and TRBJ2-7): DVKVTQSSRYLVKRTGEKVFLECVQDMDHENMFWYRQDPGLGLRLIYFSYDVKMKEKGDIPEGYSVSREKKERFSLILESASTNQTSMYLCASSIPTSGSYEQYFGPGTRLTVT.

This chain links TRBV30 with TRBJ2-7, with D uncertain. Germline CDR1 GTSNPN, CDR2 SVGIG (reference sequence). Trimming removed 1 base from V and 2 bases from J, with 3 bases in between. This CDR3 has 11 residues. CDR3 protein: CAWSAPYEQYF. CDR3 DNA sequence: TGTGCCTGGAGTGCCCCCTACGAGCAGTACTTC.

The chain carries TRBV7-9 and TRBJ2-1; D is unresolved. V lost 5 bases, J lost 0 bases, and 8 bases lay in between. From germline, CDR1 is SEHNR and CDR2 FQNEAQ (reference sequence). CDR3 size: 14 residues. This CDR3 reads CASSAENSYNEQFF. The CDR3 DNA is TGTGCCAGCAGCGCGGAGAACTCCTACAATGAGCAGTTCTTC. Using reference TRBV7-9 and TRBJ2-1 for the parts outside the CDR3, the full variable domain is DTGVSQNPRHKITKRGQNVTFRCDPISEHNRLYWYRQTLGQGPEFLTYFQNEAQLEKSRLLSDRFSAERPKGSFSTLEIQRTEQGDSAMYLCASSAENSYNEQFFGPGTRLTVL.

The chain combines TRBV6-1 with TRBJ1-2; D gene uncertain. CDR1 and CDR2 (germline): MNHNS, SASEGT. The V end was cut by 4 bases, the J end by 0 bases, with 18 bases between. The CDR3 loop spans 17 amino acids. For the CDR3, the DNA is TGTGCCAGCAGTGCCACAGCAAGAACTGCGGCTAACTATGGCTACACCTTC. Protein: CASSATARTAANYGYTF.

The V call is TRBV28, the J call TRBJ1-2; 12 nucleotides align to TRBD1. The CDR3 has 17 amino acids. Trimming at V came to 5 bases and at J to 1 base, leaving 8 bases not matched to a gene. The germline V gene has CDR1 MDHEN and CDR2 SYDVKM. Here the CDR3 reads CASSLLWDRGLNYGYTF. In nucleotides, the CDR3 is TGTGCCAGCAGTCTCCTTTGGGACAGGGGGCTTAACTATGGCTACACCTTC.

The chain has TRBV11-3 and TRBJ1-4; no reliable D call. The V gene's germline CDR1 is SGHNT and CDR2 YENEEA. The CDR3 is 15 residues long. Trimming left V 1 base short and J 7 bases short, with 13 bases between. CDR3 nucleotide sequence: TGTGCCAGCAGCTTAGGCCCGGGTGCGGGTGAAAAACTGTTTTTT. This translates into CASSLGPGAGEKLFF.

The chain employs TRBV27 and TRBJ1-5; D is unclear. This CDR3 region has 17 residues. Per the germline V gene, CDR1 is MNHEY and CDR2 is SMNVEV (reference sequence). The V gene lost 1 base and the J gene lost 0 bases, with 13 bases spanning the gap. For the CDR3, the DNA is TGTGCCAGCAGTTTATATGGGGTCCCTTATAGCAATCAGCCCCAGCATTTT. Protein product: CASSLYGVPYSNQPQHF.

The rearrangement uses TRBV6-2 or TRBV6-3 and TRBJ2-3, with 16 bases fitting TRBD2. The CDR3 sequence is 17 residues long. Germline V lookup: CDR1 MNHEY, CDR2 SVGEGT. After removal of 5 bases from V and 4 bases from J, the junction contained 6 bases not matched to a gene. The CDR3 sequence is CASSPGLAGGAADTQYF. The DNA of the CDR3 is TGTGCCAGCAGTCCGGGACTAGCGGGAGGGGCAGCAGATACGCAGTATTTT.

The chain carries TRBV15 and TRBJ1-1; D might be TRBD1 (5 bases). Germline V CDR1 and CDR2: LNHNV, YYDKDF (reference sequence). This CDR3 is 14 amino acids long. V shed 0 bases and J shed 8 bases, with 13 bases lying between them. The chain's CDR3 is CATSRDQDRLEAFF. The CDR3 DNA reads as TGTGCCACCAGCAGAGATCAAGACAGACTCGAAGCTTTCTTT.

This clone was found once. V usage is TRBV2 and J usage is TRBJ2-7; tentatively, D is TRBD1 (7 bases). The CDR3 is 15 amino acids. The V gene lost 6 bases and the J gene lost 9 bases, with 24 bases spanning the gap. CDR1 is SNHLY and CDR2 is FYNNEI in the germline V gene. The CDR3 bases are TGTGCCAGCAGACAAGAGGAGGGGGCGCGCTTTGGGCAGTACTTC. Translated: CASRQEEGARFGQYF.

V is TRBV4-2 and J is TRBJ2-1, with TRBD2 identical over 8 bases. The germline V gene encodes CDR1 LGHNA and CDR2 YNFKEQ. V lost 0 bases and J lost 7; bases outside the gene matches: 11. The CDR3 loop spans 17 amino acids. The CDR3 DNA is TGTGCCAGCAGCCAAGATAGGGTTAGCGGGACGGGGAATGAGCAGTTCTTC. Its protein product is CASSQDRVSGTGNEQFF.

This clone was counted a few times. This specimen includes other DNA sequences encoding the same CDR3. V is TRBV19 and J is TRBJ2-5; D is unresolved. The V end was cut by 3 bases, the J end by 5 bases, with 13 bases between. Germline V CDR1 and CDR2: LNHDA, SQIVND (reference sequence). The CDR3 runs to 14 residues. DNA for the CDR3: TGTGCCAGTAGTATTTCCGGCCCCAGGGAGACCCAGTACTTC. Its translation is CASSISGPRETQYF.

By sample share, this clone is medium-sized (0.01 to 0.1%). This chain connects TRBV27 to TRBJ1-1; D ambiguous. Trimming took 11 bases from V and 3 from J, leaving 10 bases between them. CDR1 is MNHEY and CDR2 is SMNVEV in the germline V gene (reference sequence). CDR3 length: 11 residues. The CDR3 loop is CAERSHTEAFF. In DNA, the CDR3 is TGTGCCGAACGGAGCCACACTGAAGCTTTCTTT.

The genes are TRBV6-5 and TRBJ1-2; D possibly corresponds to TRBD1 (6 bases). The CDR3 sequence is 15 residues long. Germline CDR1 is MNHEY and CDR2 is SVGAGI. With 4 bases removed from V and 0 bases from J, the gap between germline ends came to 12 bases. The CDR3: CASSSPGQPNYGYTF. CDR3 coding DNA: TGTGCCAGCAGTTCCCCCGGACAGCCTAACTATGGCTACACCTTC.

The chain links TRBV4-1 to TRBJ2-7; 8 bases align to TRBD2. The length of the CDR3 is 15 residues. With 4 bases clipped from V and 5 bases from J, the junction kept 10 bases outside the gene matches. Germline CDR1 reads MGHRA; CDR2 reads YSYEKL. CDR3 amino acids: CASSRSTSVLHEQYF. The CDR3 DNA reads as TGCGCCAGCAGCCGGTCGACTAGCGTCCTCCACGAGCAGTACTTC.

The V call is TRBV13, the J call TRBJ2-1; D remains ambiguous. Trimming pared 4 bases from V and 4 bases from J, leaving 8 bases between. Germline V gene data show CDR1 as PRHDT and CDR2 as FYEKMQ (reference sequence). There are 13 residues in the CDR3. Written as DNA, the CDR3 is TGTGCCAGCAGCTCCACACGTTACAATGAGCAGTTCTTC. Protein sequence: CASSSTRYNEQFF.